The rows below give T cell receptor beta chains drawn from one sample of a study of STAT5B mutations in CD4+ large granular lymphocyte leukemia. The repertoire was sequenced with immunoSEQ multiplex PCR; TCRdb's copy has only in-frame clones and lacks some. The profile shows 24,000 or so clones, roughly 69% of them singletons. The sample was CD4+ T cells from blood buffy coats. These receptors came from a human donor in good health. Both conserved end residues are part of each CDR3. D genes are given only for firm matches. Part of the rows lack a size; the others show once, few, many or a class for expanded clones.

v_call	j_call	clone_size	d_call	cdr3_nt	cdr3_aa
TRBV9	TRBJ1-5	NA	TRBD1	TGTGCCAGCAGCCAGACGACAGGGAGGCTCGTTCAGCCCCAGCATTTT	CASSQTTGRLVQPQHF
TRBV19	TRBJ2-7	once	TRBD1	TGTGCCAGTAGTAAGGACAGGGAATACGAGCAGTACTTC	CASSKDREYEQYF
TRBV29-1	TRBJ1-5	few	TRBD1	TGCAGCGTTGTAGGACAGGGAAGGAGGACCAATCAGCCCCAGCATTTT	CSVVGQGRRTNQPQHF
TRBV4-1	TRBJ1-2	NA	NA	TGCGCCAGCAGCCTCCCGCCCGGGGCGAATGGCTACACCTTC	CASSLPPGANGYTF
TRBV6-1	TRBJ1-4	NA	NA	TGTGCCTGTCAGAGACCGCCTGAAAAACTGTTTTTT	CACQRPPEKLFF
TRBV19	TRBJ2-2	NA	NA	TGTGCCAGTAGTATTGCCGGGACGGTCTCCGGGGAGCTGTTTTTT	CASSIAGTVSGELFF
TRBV5-6	TRBJ2-5	NA	NA	TGTGCCAGCAGCTCGCAGGGGTTACAAGAGACCCAGTACTTC	CASSSQGLQETQYF
TRBV28	TRBJ2-2	NA	NA	TGTGCCAGCACCAAGACAGACGTAACCGGGGAGCTGTTTTTT	CASTKTDVTGELFF
TRBV4-2	TRBJ1-1	NA	NA	TGTGCCAGCAGCCAAGCGGGGGTCGCTGAAGCTTTCTTT	CASSQAGVAEAFF
TRBV5-1	TRBJ1-2	NA	TRBD1	TGCGCCAGCAGCCCAGGGGGTCGAGACTATGGCTACACCTTC	CASSPGGRDYGYTF
TRBV19	TRBJ2-2	once	TRBD2	TGTGCCAGTAGTATGAGGACTAGTGGGGTCCGGGAGCTGTTTTTT	CASSMRTSGVRELFF
TRBV29-1	TRBJ2-3	NA	TRBD2	TGCAGCGTTGATCAAGCGGGAGTAGCAGATACGCAGTATTTT	CSVDQAGVADTQYF
TRBV5-6	TRBJ2-7	NA	NA	TGTGCCAGCAGGAGATACAGGGTTCGGGAGCAGTACTTC	CASRRYRVREQYF
TRBV11-2	TRBJ2-2	NA	NA	TGTGCCAGCAGCTTTAACCCGGCTGGACCGACCTCGACCGGGGAGCTGTTTTTT	CASSFNPAGPTSTGELFF
TRBV11-2	TRBJ2-1	NA	TRBD2	TGTGCCAGCAGCTTAGACTATGCGGGAGGGCCCAATGAGCAGTTCTTC	CASSLDYAGGPNEQFF
TRBV28	TRBJ2-5	NA	NA	TGTGCCAGCAGTTTACGTCAGGGGAAGACCCAGTACTTC	CASSLRQGKTQYF
TRBV27	TRBJ1-1	NA	NA	TGTGCCAGCAGTTTCGACGGGGGTCTCTCCATGAACACTGAAGCTTTCTTT	CASSFDGGLSMNTEAFF
TRBV11-2	TRBJ1-4	NA	TRBD1	TGTGCCAGCAGCTTAGGATCCGTGGACAGGGGCTGGGTGCCTGAAAAACTGTTTTTT	CASSLGSVDRGWVPEKLFF
TRBV7-9	TRBJ1-1	NA	NA	TGTGCCAGCAGCTTGTCGAGGGGGTTAGACACTGAAGCTTTCTTT	CASSLSRGLDTEAFF
TRBV5-1	TRBJ1-1	NA	NA	TGCGCCAGCAGCGGGCGGGGGCAGCTCAACACTGAAGCTTTCTTT	CASSGRGQLNTEAFF
TRBV27	TRBJ1-1	NA	NA	TGTGCCAGCAGTTTCTCCCAGGTCGGCAGGGAGAACACTGAAGCTTTCTTT	CASSFSQVGRENTEAFF
TRBV2	TRBJ2-3	NA	TRBD1	TGTGCCAGCAGTGAGGGACAGGGGGGCACAGATACGCAGTATTTT	CASSEGQGGTDTQYF
TRBV25-1	TRBJ2-4	NA	TRBD2	TGTGCCAGCAGTGAGCGGGGGGCCGGCAAAAACATTCAGTACTTC	CASSERGAGKNIQYF
TRBV11-3	TRBJ1-1	NA	TRBD1	TGTGCCAGCAGCTTTGGACAGGGAAACACTGAAGCTTTCTTT	CASSFGQGNTEAFF
TRBV7-9	TRBJ1-1	NA	TRBD1	TGTGCCAGCAGGGGGGGACAGGGGCTTAAAATGAACACTGAAGCTTTCTTT	CASRGGQGLKMNTEAFF
TRBV7-8	TRBJ2-1	NA	TRBD2	TGTGCCAGCAGGTTCTTCCGACTAGCGGGAGGGAATGAGCAGTTCTTC	CASRFFRLAGGNEQFF
TRBV7-3	TRBJ1-1	few	NA	TGTGCCAGCAGCTCAGGGCCGGGAACTGAAGCTTTCTTT	CASSSGPGTEAFF
TRBV7-2	TRBJ1-3	NA	TRBD1	TGTGCCAGCAGCCGGGGCCAGGGGGCCTCTGGAAACACCATATATTTT	CASSRGQGASGNTIYF
TRBV20-1	TRBJ1-2	few	NA	TGCAGTGCTAGAGATGGCTATGGCTACACCTTC	CSARDGYGYTF
TRBV7-7	TRBJ1-6	NA	NA	TGTGCTAGCAGCCGGGACAATAATTCACCCCTCCACTTT	CASSRDNNSPLHF
TRBV11-2	TRBJ2-7	NA	NA	TGTGCCAGCAGCTTACGGACAGCCATTTTCTACGAGCAGTACTTC	CASSLRTAIFYEQYF
TRBV4-2	TRBJ2-7	NA	NA	TGTGCCAGCAGCCATGATCCCGACGGTGGGGGCTACGAGCAGTACTTC	CASSHDPDGGGYEQYF
TRBV5-1	TRBJ2-7	NA	TRBD1	TGCGCCAGCAGCTCCCGGGACAGGGGACGCGGTTGGGCCTACGAGCAGTACTTC	CASSSRDRGRGWAYEQYF
TRBV18	TRBJ2-5	NA	NA	TGTGCCAGCTCACCAACTGAAGAGACCCAGTACTTC	CASSPTEETQYF
TRBV2	TRBJ1-1	few	NA	TGTGCCAGCAGAGCTCGCGGGGGTATGAACACTGAAGCTTTCTTT	CASRARGGMNTEAFF
TRBV7-9	TRBJ1-1	few	NA	TGTGCCAGCAGCAAAAGTCTGGGCACTGAAGCTTTCTTT	CASSKSLGTEAFF
TRBV9	TRBJ2-2	NA	NA	TGTGCCAGCAGCGTAGTTGGTACCCCCAACACCGGGGAGCTGTTTTTT	CASSVVGTPNTGELFF
TRBV7-9	TRBJ1-2	NA	NA	TGTGCCAGCAGCAGCAGGGGATCTTTATATGGCTACACCTTC	CASSSRGSLYGYTF
TRBV15	TRBJ2-7	few	NA	TGTGCCACCAGCAGAGATCAGGGACGGCTGTACTTC	CATSRDQGRLYF
TRBV27	TRBJ1-1	NA	TRBD1	TGTGCCAGCAGTTCCCCGACAGGGGGCTTCGCTGAAGCTTTCTTT	CASSSPTGGFAEAFF
TRBV19	TRBJ2-1	NA	NA	TGTGCCAGTAGTGCGAGGGGTTACAATGAGCAGTTCTTC	CASSARGYNEQFF
TRBV5-5	TRBJ1-1	few	NA	TGTGCCAGCAGCTTTTATCCGAACACTGAAGCTTTCTTT	CASSFYPNTEAFF
TRBV5-6	TRBJ2-6	NA	NA	TGTGCCAGCAGGGTCTCTGGGGCCAACGTCCTGACTTTC	CASRVSGANVLTF
TRBV7-2	TRBJ1-2	NA	NA	TGTGCCAGCTCGAGAGACAACAGGGTTAACTATGGCTACACCTTC	CASSRDNRVNYGYTF
TRBV6-5	TRBJ1-5	NA	TRBD1	TGTGCCAGCAGCCTTTACAGGGGGAGCAATCAGCCCCAGCATTTT	CASSLYRGSNQPQHF
TRBV15	TRBJ2-3	NA	TRBD2	TGTGCCACCAGCACCGGACTAGCGGGCCTCACAGATACGCAGTATTTT	CATSTGLAGLTDTQYF
TRBV28	TRBJ1-1	NA	TRBD1	TGTGCCAGCAGTGCCTCCCATCCCGGGGCAGGGGGCCCGAACACTGAAGCTTTCTTT	CASSASHPGAGGPNTEAFF
TRBV11-3	TRBJ2-1	NA	TRBD2	TGTGCCAGCAGCCCGGCTAGCGGGAGGGCCGGTAATGAGCAGTTCTTC	CASSPASGRAGNEQFF
TRBV28	TRBJ1-4	few	TRBD1	TGTGCCAGCAGGGACAGGTCCGGAGAAAAACTGTTTTTT	CASRDRSGEKLFF
TRBV7-9	TRBJ2-4	once	NA	TGTGCCAGCAGCCAGGGGGAGGGAGTGATAGCCAAAAACATTCAGTACTTC	CASSQGEGVIAKNIQYF
TRBV2	TRBJ1-5	NA	NA	TGTGCCAGCAGTGGGGAGAATCAGCCCCAGCATTTT	CASSGENQPQHF
TRBV9	TRBJ2-3	NA	TRBD2	TGTGCCAGCAGTGCGGGGGGAACCACAGATACGCAGTATTTT	CASSAGGTTDTQYF
TRBV2	TRBJ2-7	NA	NA	TGTGCCAGCAGTGAGGGGGGTCTGTCCTACGAGCAGTACTTC	CASSEGGLSYEQYF
TRBV5-6	TRBJ1-4	NA	TRBD1	TGTGCCAGCAGCAGGGGACAGGGGACTGAAAAACTGTTTTTT	CASSRGQGTEKLFF